Below, 16 T cell receptor beta chains from the same sample are listed, as sequenced in a study of shared clonotypes between healthy human individuals (dated by TCRdb to the early 2020s). Libraries were built with the immunoSEQ multiplex PCR assay. In TCRdb, the immuneACCESS table is reduced to in-frame sequences with V and J assigned. These tables do not hold every clone; where another copy was compared, an unresolved V gene accounts for under half, and the others remain unexplained. This sample is represented by over 950,000 clones; 70% to 85% of them were singletons. The ten top clones hold 0.85% to 1% of the sample. The material sequenced was memory CD4+ T cells from PBMCs. Taken with the paper, the label for cell subset or site translates to: CD45RA-negative fraction. The receptors were sampled from a man aged 18 to 29 in good health. Some clones in this sample may be carry-over from other donors' samples.

The chain employs TRBV18 and TRBJ2-5, with D uncertain. The V gene's germline CDR1 is KGHSH and CDR2 LQKENI. This CDR3 has 13 residues. V was pared by 2 bases and J by 4 bases, with 8 bases between. The CDR3 DNA reads TGTGCCAGCTCACCATCGATTGGAGAGACCCAGTACTTC. It translates to CASSPSIGETQYF.

This clone was picked up a small number of times. This chain joins TRBV19 and TRBJ1-2; possibly TRBD1 for D (5 bases). The CDR3 loop spans 13 amino acids. Germline-derived CDR1 and CDR2 are LNHDA and SQIVND (reference sequence). The V end was cut by 11 bases, the J end by 2 bases, with 15 bases between. The chain's CDR3 is CACHRDGNYGYTF. CDR3 sequence (DNA): TGTGCCTGCCACCGGGACGGGAACTATGGCTACACCTTC.

This chain connects TRBV27 to TRBJ1-1; D gene unclear. The germline gives CDR1 MNHEY, CDR2 SMNVEV (reference sequence). The CDR3 contains 15 residues. Trimming took 2 bases from V and 1 from J, leaving 11 bases between them. DNA of the CDR3: TGTGCCAGCAGTTTAACGGGCGGCAAGAACACTGAAGCTTTCTTT. It is translated as CASSLTGGKNTEAFF.

The chain couples TRBV12-5 to TRBJ1-1; no firm D call. Trimming took off 1 base at V and 2 bases at J, with 5 bases between the two ends. This CDR3 comprises 13 residues. Germline V CDR1 and CDR2: LGHNT, FRNRAP. CDR3 DNA: TGTGCTAGTGGTTTGGACGCTAACACTGAAGCTTTCTTT. Residues: CASGLDANTEAFF.

This chain links TRBV6-6 with TRBJ2-3; tentatively, D is TRBD1 (6 bases). Trimming stripped 6 bases from V and 4 bases from J, with 11 bases between. Germline assignment: CDR1 MNHNY and CDR2 SVGAGI (reference sequence). CDR3 length equals 13 residues. Here the CDR3 reads CASSPEGADTQYF. The CDR3 DNA reads as TGTGCCAGCAGCCCCGAGGGGGCAGATACGCAGTATTTT.

The rearrangement links TRBV7-2 to TRBJ2-7; D not certain. CDR3 size: 14 residues. V lost 3 bases to trimming and J lost 2 bases, with 11 bases between them. The germline CDR1 and CDR2 sequences are SGHTA and FQGNSA. The CDR3 loop is CASSLGRSTYEQYF. The CDR3 DNA reads as TGTGCCAGCAGCTTGGGCAGATCTACCTACGAGCAGTACTTC.

In DNA form, the CDR3 reads TGTGCCAGCAGTTTACTAGCGGGAGGACGCTCTGGTAATGAGCAGTTCTTC. This codes for CASSLLAGGRSGNEQFF. The chain couples TRBV28 to TRBJ2-1; the match to TRBD2 covers 11 bases. CDR1 is MDHEN, CDR2 SYDVKM, per germline. Germline trimming cut 2 bases from V and 7 bases from J; bases unmatched to any gene: 10. There are 17 residues in the CDR3. Together with reference TRBV28 and TRBJ2-1, the CDR3 gives the full variable domain: DVKVTQSSRYLVKRTGEKVFLECVQDMDHENMFWYRQDPGLGLRLIYFSYDVKMKEKGDIPEGYSVSREKKERFSLILESASTNQTSMYLCASSLLAGGRSGNEQFFGPGTRLTVL.

CDR3 loop: CAISESGQASHEQYF. CDR3 in DNA: TGTGCCATCAGTGAGTCGGGACAGGCCTCTCACGAGCAGTACTTC. The chain joins TRBV10-3 to TRBJ2-7; 8 bases fit TRBD1. CDR1 and CDR2 (germline): ENHRY, SYGVKD. V lost 0 bases, J lost 5 bases, and 6 bases stayed unmatched. CDR3 length: 15 amino acids.

CDR3 in amino acids: CASSSGTGADEQFF. The CDR3 DNA sequence: TGTGCCAGCAGCTCGGGGACAGGGGCGGATGAGCAGTTCTTC. The chain uses TRBV7-8 and TRBJ2-1; TRBD1 aligns across 10 bases. V dropped 4 bases and J dropped 8; count of bases not matched to a gene: 5. Germline V gene lookup returns CDR1 SGHVS and CDR2 FQNEAQ. This CDR3 comprises 14 residues.

As to this clone: A single base separates this from a much larger clone, so it may be a read error. This rearrangement joins TRBV6-5 to TRBJ1-1, with D hard to call. The CDR3 extends over 11 amino acids. V was trimmed by 6 bases and J by 0 bases, leaving 2 bases between them. In germline, CDR1 is MNHEY, CDR2 SVGAGI. In DNA, the CDR3 is TGTGCCAGCAGGGTGAACACTGAAGCTTTCTTT. Translation gives CASRVNTEAFF.

V gene TRBV9 combines with J gene TRBJ2-1, with 10 bases aligning to TRBD2. Germline V CDR1 and CDR2: SGDLS, YYNGEE. CDR3 length: 15 residues. Trimming removed 4 bases from V and 14 bases from J; junction bases left unmatched: 15. The CDR3 protein is CASSPAGLALHSEFF. In nucleotides, the CDR3 is TGTGCCAGCAGCCCGGCGGGACTAGCGTTACACTCGGAGTTCTTC. Full variable domain (outside the CDR3, taken from reference TRBV9 and TRBJ2-1): DSGVTQTPKHLITATGQRVTLRCSPRSGDLSVYWYQQSLDQGLQFLIQYYNGEERAKGNILERFSAQQFPDLHSELNLSSLELGDSALYFCASSPAGLALHSEFFGPGTRLTVL.

The chain joins TRBV9 to TRBJ2-2; D possibly corresponds to TRBD1 (6 bases). V lost 0 bases and J lost 8, with 14 bases in between. CDR1 is SGDLS and CDR2 is YYNGEE in the germline V gene. The CDR3 is 15 amino acids. Here the CDR3 reads CASSVATPGQGELFF. The CDR3 nucleotides read TGTGCCAGCAGCGTAGCAACTCCGGGACAAGGGGAGCTGTTTTTT.

The V and J genes are TRBV4-2 and TRBJ2-7, with TRBD2 identical over 14 bases. The CDR3 length is 15 residues. Looked up from germline, CDR1 is LGHNA and CDR2 is YNFKEQ. V was pared by 4 bases and J by 3 bases, with 2 bases of the junction left unmatched. Written as DNA, the CDR3 is TGTGCCAGCAGCCGGGGACTAGCGGGAGTCTACGAGCAGTACTTC. Its translation: CASSRGLAGVYEQYF.

This sequence joins TRBV28 and TRBJ2-1, with TRBD1 matching over 7 bases. The CDR3 is 16 residues long. The junction had 12 bases not matched to a gene; V was cut back by 6 bases and J by 4 bases. Germline CDR1 is MDHEN and CDR2 is SYDVKM. In nucleotides, the CDR3 is TGTGCCAGCAGCCACACCGGGACAGCAAATTACAATGAGCAGTTCTTC. It encodes CASSHTGTANYNEQFF.

DNA for the CDR3: TGTGCCAGTAGTACCCGGGACTTTGATACGCAGTATTTT. Its protein product is CASSTRDFDTQYF. This chain uses TRBV19 with TRBJ2-3; D is perhaps TRBD2 (6 bases). The germline V gene has CDR1 LNHDA and CDR2 SQIVND (reference sequence). This CDR3 has 13 residues. The V and J ends lost 4 bases and 6 bases respectively, with 11 bases between them.

CDR3: CASSLDPYSNQPQHF. The CDR3 bases are TGTGCCAGCAGCTTAGATCCATATAGCAATCAGCCCCAGCATTTT. The chain has TRBV5-5 and TRBJ1-5; unclear D gene. Trimming left V 2 bases short and J 0 bases short, with 9 bases between. The CDR3 runs 15 residues. CDR1 and CDR2 (germline): SGHKS, YYEKEE (reference sequence).